These T cell receptor beta chains were read from a single sample in a study of radiotherapy plus CTLA-4 blockade in lung cancer. Here immunoSEQ multiplex PCR was the method, and the copy in TCRdb shows in-frame clones only, minus some. The sample records 70,000 to 90,000 clones, under 90% being singletons. Sequencing used peripheral blood, obtained from a patient treated with radiotherapy plus ipilimumab. These receptors all stem from a human donor with non-small cell lung cancer who had stable disease on radiotherapy plus ipilimumab. CDR3s include the opening cysteine and the closing phenylalanine or tryptophan.

j_gene: TRBJ2-1
v_gene: TRBV5-1
CDR3aa: CASSLGTDNEQFF

j_gene: TRBJ2-7
v_gene: TRBV18
CDR3aa: CASSPSIVEQYF

j_gene: TRBJ2-7
v_gene: TRBV10-3
CDR3aa: CAISETNRRTYEQYF

j_gene: TRBJ2-3
v_gene: TRBV1
CDR3aa: CTSSPHGRRADTQYF

j_gene: TRBJ2-7
v_gene: TRBV19
CDR3aa: CASSISLAGAEQYF

j_gene: TRBJ2-3
v_gene: TRBV11-2
CDR3aa: CASSLTRRKTSTDTQYF

j_gene: -
v_gene: TRBV5-1
CDR3aa: CASRPNPGTGTYEQYF

j_gene: TRBJ2-3
v_gene: TRBV5-1
CDR3aa: CASNQGGATDTQYF

j_gene: TRBJ1-6
v_gene: TRBV18
CDR3aa: CASSKMDNSPLHF

j_gene: TRBJ2-2
v_gene: TRBV5-1
CDR3aa: CASSLPGALRTGELFF

j_gene: TRBJ2-3
v_gene: TRBV5-6
CDR3aa: CASSIRAGDTDTQYF

j_gene: TRBJ2-4
v_gene: TRBV29-1
CDR3aa: CSVEGDAGKNIQYF

j_gene: TRBJ1-6
v_gene: TRBV30
CDR3aa: CAWSYPGTGPRGPLHF

j_gene: TRBJ2-5
v_gene: TRBV7-6
CDR3aa: CASSVSETQYF

j_gene: TRBJ1-6
v_gene: TRBV7-8
CDR3aa: CASSLVAGQGNSPLHF

j_gene: TRBJ2-1
v_gene: TRBV11-1
CDR3aa: CASSLGGGGNEQFF

j_gene: TRBJ2-2
v_gene: TRBV9
CDR3aa: CASSASTGELFF

j_gene: TRBJ2-5
v_gene: TRBV6-5
CDR3aa: CASSLGETQYF

j_gene: TRBJ2-3
v_gene: TRBV7-3
CDR3aa: CASSLPGGTPSTDTQYF

j_gene: TRBJ1-3
v_gene: TRBV11-3
CDR3aa: CASSSGPSGNTIYF

j_gene: TRBJ1-1
v_gene: TRBV2
CDR3aa: CASTQDLNTEAFF

j_gene: TRBJ1-3
v_gene: TRBV30
CDR3aa: CAWAMQGTGGNTIYF

j_gene: TRBJ2-7
v_gene: TRBV2
CDR3aa: CASNGQGTYEQYF

j_gene: TRBJ2-7
v_gene: TRBV6-1
CDR3aa: CASSDTQGHYEQYF

j_gene: TRBJ2-7
v_gene: TRBV6-4
CDR3aa: CASSDPSASGRSGYEQYF

j_gene: TRBJ2-3
v_gene: TRBV11-2
CDR3aa: CASSLGLAGHTDTQYF

j_gene: TRBJ1-1
v_gene: TRBV7-8
CDR3aa: CASSFDSMTEAFF

j_gene: TRBJ2-6
v_gene: TRBV19
CDR3aa: CASSMTLSGANVLTF

j_gene: TRBJ2-1
v_gene: TRBV10-2
CDR3aa: CASSEDTSSYNEQFF

j_gene: TRBJ2-1
v_gene: TRBV9
CDR3aa: CASSVDGTSGRKYNEQFF

j_gene: TRBJ2-3
v_gene: TRBV6-1
CDR3aa: CASSSGTGLGTQYF

j_gene: TRBJ2-7
v_gene: TRBV7-3
CDR3aa: CASSPNQGYEQYF

j_gene: TRBJ1-2
v_gene: TRBV28
CDR3aa: CASSQLSTHNNYGYTF

j_gene: TRBJ2-7
v_gene: TRBV28
CDR3aa: CASRTTGPYEQYF

j_gene: TRBJ1-6
v_gene: TRBV30
CDR3aa: CAWINRMGGGFSPLHF

j_gene: TRBJ2-3
v_gene: TRBV27
CDR3aa: CASSRQTTSGGSTDTQYF

j_gene: TRBJ2-1
v_gene: TRBV30
CDR3aa: CAWSGGSGSKGSYNEQFF

j_gene: TRBJ2-7
v_gene: TRBV5-1
CDR3aa: CASSLTPGQGAYEQYF

j_gene: TRBJ1-5
v_gene: TRBV2
CDR3aa: CAKRDRGNQPQHF

j_gene: TRBJ2-7
v_gene: TRBV9
CDR3aa: CASSGPYEQYF

j_gene: TRBJ2-1
v_gene: TRBV19
CDR3aa: CASINKGLAGLPSYNEQFF